The 3 T cell receptor beta chains below were found in one sample sequenced in a study of T cell changes during pregnancy in multiple sclerosis. The table came from immunoSEQ multiplex PCR; TCRdb's copy has only in-frame clones and leaves some out. The sample carries around 77,000 clones, just over 90% recorded once. Here the sequenced sample was peripheral blood, taken in the third trimester of pregnancy. The origin of the receptors is a female donor with multiple sclerosis, enrolled in a pregnancy study.

This rearrangement joins TRBV5-1 to TRBJ2-7, with D perhaps matching TRBD2 (5 bases). Germline V gives CDR1 SGHRS, CDR2 YFSETQ. The V gene lost 0 bases and the J gene lost 3 bases, with 10 bases spanning the gap. This CDR3 is 14 amino acids long. CDR3 nucleotide sequence: TGCGCCAGCAGCTTGGCCGGGGTGAACTACGAGCAGTACTTC. Amino acids: CASSLAGVNYEQYF. Filled out from reference TRBV5-1 and TRBJ2-7, the complete variable domain reads KAGVTQTPRYLIKTRGQQVTLSCSPISGHRSVSWYQQTPGQGLQFLFEYFSETQRNKGNFPGRFSGRQFSNSRSEMNVSTLELGDSALYLCASSLAGVNYEQYFGPGTRLTVT.

The chain is built from TRBV6-6 and TRBJ1-1, with TRBD1 as a possible D gene (6 bases). Trimming took off 6 bases at V and 2 bases at J, with 13 bases between the two ends. Looked up from germline, CDR1 is MNHNY and CDR2 is SVGAGI (reference sequence). CDR3 length equals 14 residues. DNA for the CDR3: TGTGCCAGCAGCCAGACAGGTATTAACACTGAAGCTTTCTTT. Residues: CASSQTGINTEAFF.

This chain links TRBV28 with TRBJ2-5, with 7 bases fitting TRBD1. Unmatched junction bases numbered 12, after V lost 6 bases and J lost 2 bases. CDR1 is MDHEN and CDR2 is SYDVKM in the germline V gene. The CDR3 runs 16 residues. CDR3 sequence reads: CASSVRRDRKQETQYF. The CDR3 DNA is TGTGCCAGCAGCGTGCGCCGGGACAGAAAACAAGAGACCCAGTACTTC.